The text below deals with one T cell receptor (beta chain). The antigen is unknown. The junction does not match germline at one end; this may be a read error. This record comes from a study of blood T cells in healthy people across ages. Overall study results and limits: Estimated diversity, derived from one million T cells, was regarded as an underestimate. With naive T cell percentage, TCR beta diversity showed a strong correlation. The donors' CMV status was not determined, possibly confounding changes in expanded clonotypes.

The CDR3 consists of 16 residues. With a J-beta primer mix and a sample-barcoded 5' primer, a second PCR ran about 7 to 12 cycles. Each CDR3 protein gets one entry after TCRdb re-called the 5' RACE reads with MiXCR. Altogether more than 1.4 million distinct CDR3 sequences are present, around two fifths being singletons, with the ten largest covering roughly 7.9%. This sequence originates from a woman younger than 30 in good health. Sequencing used blood. The gene calls are TRBV12-3 or TRBV12-4 and TRBJ2-3, with 9 bases aligning to TRBD2. The CDR3 here is CASSITYSGRTDAQYF. CDR3 sequence (DNA): TGTGCCAGCAGCATAACCTATAGCGGGAGAACAGATGCGCAGTATTTT.